This T cell receptor beta chain came from a study of blood T cell repertoires in COVID-19. In germline, CDR1 is SGHTA, CDR2 FQGTGA. V was shortened by 1 base and J by 8 bases, with 20 bases between the two germline ends. CDR3 length equals 16 residues. Profiled with immunoSEQ multiplex PCR; TCRdb holds only in-frame clones, not every one. The repertoire holds roughly 100,000 clones, with roughly 89% as singletons. This chain uses TRBV7-3 with TRBJ1-2; D not resolved. Sequencing input: peripheral blood. This sequence originates from a man aged 65-85 years with active or convalescent COVID-19. The CDR3 nucleotides read TGTGCCAGCAGCTTAAATGGTGACACGTCCCCTCGGGGCTACACCTTC. This translates into CASSLNGDTSPRGYTF.